The clone carrying this T cell receptor beta chain was found a few times. The antigen is undetermined. TCRdb processed the 5' RACE reads anew with MiXCR; each CDR3 protein has one entry. The profile shows 310,000 or so distinct CDR3 sequences, 20% of them singletons. The V gene end was trimmed by 7 bases and the J gene end by 4 bases; junction bases not matched to a gene: 6. CDR3 length: 14 residues. CDR1 is ENHRY, CDR2 SYGVKD, per germline. The data are from a study of CD8 T cells in ankylosing spondylitis. Study conclusions and caveats: There were earlier reports of some motif variants in reactive arthritis synovial fluid and blood.

Sequences were obtained from blood, either unsorted or a sorted T cell fraction (not recorded which). This rearrangement joins TRBV10-3 to TRBJ2-1; 8 nucleotides line up with TRBD2. The source is a male donor with ankylosing spondylitis or in good health (not recorded which). Here the CDR3 reads CAIKDGGGYNEQFF. The CDR3 DNA is TGTGCCATCAAGGACGGGGGGGGATACAATGAGCAGTTCTTC.